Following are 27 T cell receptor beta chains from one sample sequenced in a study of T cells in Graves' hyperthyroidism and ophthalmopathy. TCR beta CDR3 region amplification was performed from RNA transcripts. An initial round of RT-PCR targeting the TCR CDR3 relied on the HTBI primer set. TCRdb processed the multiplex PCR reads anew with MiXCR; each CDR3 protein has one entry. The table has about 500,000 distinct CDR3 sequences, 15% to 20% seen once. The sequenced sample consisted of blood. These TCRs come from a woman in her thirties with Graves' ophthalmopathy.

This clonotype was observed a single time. The CDR3 nucleotides read TGTGCCAGCAGCCCCCAAACTAGCGTGAACACCGGGGAGCTGTTTTTT. Amino acid sequence: CASSPQTSVNTGELFF. The chain uses TRBV5-4 and TRBJ2-2; 7 positions agree with TRBD2. The CDR3 runs to 16 residues. The V and J ends lost 4 bases and 1 base, in that order; junction bases with no gene match: 7. Germline V gene lookup returns CDR1 SGHNT and CDR2 YYREEE (reference sequence).

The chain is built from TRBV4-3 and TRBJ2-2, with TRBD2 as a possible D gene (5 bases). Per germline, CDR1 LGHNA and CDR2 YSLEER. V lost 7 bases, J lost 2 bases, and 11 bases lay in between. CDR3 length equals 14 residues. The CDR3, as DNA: TGCGCCAGCAAGAATAGCGCTAACACCGGGGAGCTGTTTTTT. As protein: CASKNSANTGELFF.

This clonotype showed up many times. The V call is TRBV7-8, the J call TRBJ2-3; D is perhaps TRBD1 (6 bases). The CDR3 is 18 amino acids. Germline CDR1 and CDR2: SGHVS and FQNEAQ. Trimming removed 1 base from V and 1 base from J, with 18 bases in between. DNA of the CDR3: TGTGCCAGCAGCTTAGGCCTCACAGGGCTATTTGGCACAGATACGCAGTATTTT. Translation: CASSLGLTGLFGTDTQYF.

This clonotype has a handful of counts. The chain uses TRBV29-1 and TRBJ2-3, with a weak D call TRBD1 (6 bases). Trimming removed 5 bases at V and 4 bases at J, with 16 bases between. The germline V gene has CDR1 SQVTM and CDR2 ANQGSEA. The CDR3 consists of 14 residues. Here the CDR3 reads CSVSQGFDADTQYF. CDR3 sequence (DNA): TGCAGCGTTTCACAGGGATTTGATGCAGATACGCAGTATTTT.

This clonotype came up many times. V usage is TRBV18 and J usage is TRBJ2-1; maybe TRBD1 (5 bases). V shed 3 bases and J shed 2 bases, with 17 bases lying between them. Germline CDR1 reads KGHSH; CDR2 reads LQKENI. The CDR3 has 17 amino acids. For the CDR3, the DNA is TGTGCCAGCTCACCGTACGGGCGAGACAGCCCCTACAATGAGCAGTTCTTC. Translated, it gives CASSPYGRDSPYNEQFF.

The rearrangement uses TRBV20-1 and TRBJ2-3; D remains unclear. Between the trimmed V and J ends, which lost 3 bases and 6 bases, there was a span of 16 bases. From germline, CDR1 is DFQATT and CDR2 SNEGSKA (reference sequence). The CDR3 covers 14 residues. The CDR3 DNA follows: TGCAGTGCTAGGTTGGCCTCAAAGGACGATACGCAGTATTTT. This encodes CSARLASKDDTQYF.

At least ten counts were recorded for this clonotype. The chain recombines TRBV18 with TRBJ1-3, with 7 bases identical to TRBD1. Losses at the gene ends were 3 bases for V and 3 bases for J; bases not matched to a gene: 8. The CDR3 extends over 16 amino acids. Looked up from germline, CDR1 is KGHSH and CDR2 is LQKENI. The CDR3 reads CASSPATGSYGNTIYF. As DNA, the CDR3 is TGTGCCAGCTCACCCGCGACAGGGAGTTATGGAAACACCATATATTTT.

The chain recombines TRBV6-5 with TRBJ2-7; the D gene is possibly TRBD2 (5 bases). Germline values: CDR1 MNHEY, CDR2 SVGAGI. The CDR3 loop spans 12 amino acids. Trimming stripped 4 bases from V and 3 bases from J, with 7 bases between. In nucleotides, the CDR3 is TGTGCCAGCAGTTTCGACTACTACGAGCAGTACTTC. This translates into CASSFDYYEQYF.

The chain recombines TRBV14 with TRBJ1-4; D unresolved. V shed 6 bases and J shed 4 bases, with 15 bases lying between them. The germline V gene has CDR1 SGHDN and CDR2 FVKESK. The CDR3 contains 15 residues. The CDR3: CASSPKGWDNEKLFF. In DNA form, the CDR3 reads TGTGCCAGCAGTCCCAAAGGGTGGGATAATGAAAAACTGTTTTTT. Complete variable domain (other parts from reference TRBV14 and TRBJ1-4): EAGVTQFPSHSVIEKGQTVTLRCDPISGHDNLYWYRRVMGKEIKFLLHFVKESKQDESGMPNNRFLAERTGGTYSTLKVQPAELEDSGVYFCASSPKGWDNEKLFFGSGTQLSVL.

The CDR3 protein is CASNPPGTGEFYGYTF. CDR3 DNA sequence: TGTGCCAGTAACCCCCCCGGGACAGGGGAGTTCTATGGCTACACCTTC. This chain links TRBV6-1 with TRBJ1-2, with 10 bases identical to TRBD1. Germline V gene sequence: CDR1 MNHNS, CDR2 SASEGT. The J segment lost 4 bases and the V segment lost 9 bases, leaving 14 bases of the junction unmatched. The CDR3 totals 16 residues.

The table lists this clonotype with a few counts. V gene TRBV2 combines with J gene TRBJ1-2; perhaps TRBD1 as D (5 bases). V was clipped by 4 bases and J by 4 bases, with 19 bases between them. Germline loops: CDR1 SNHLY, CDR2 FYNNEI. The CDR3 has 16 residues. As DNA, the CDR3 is TGTGCCAGCAGTGGTGGGGAAGGGGCGGGATTCTATGGCTACACCTTC. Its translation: CASSGGEGAGFYGYTF.

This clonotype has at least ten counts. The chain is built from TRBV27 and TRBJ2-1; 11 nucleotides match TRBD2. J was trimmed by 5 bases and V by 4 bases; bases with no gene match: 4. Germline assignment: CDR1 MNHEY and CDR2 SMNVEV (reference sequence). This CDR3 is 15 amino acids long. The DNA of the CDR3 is TGTGCCAGCAGTTCCGGGACTAGCGGAAACAATGAGCAGTTCTTC. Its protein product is CASSSGTSGNNEQFF.

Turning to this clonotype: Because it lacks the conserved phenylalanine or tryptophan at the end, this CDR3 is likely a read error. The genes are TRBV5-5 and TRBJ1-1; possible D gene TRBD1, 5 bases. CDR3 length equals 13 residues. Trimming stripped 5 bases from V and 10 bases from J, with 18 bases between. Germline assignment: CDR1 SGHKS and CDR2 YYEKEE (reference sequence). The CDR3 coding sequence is TGTGCCAGCAGTCCGGGACCCCCGGTAGGAGCTTTCCTT. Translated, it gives CASSPGPPVGAFL.

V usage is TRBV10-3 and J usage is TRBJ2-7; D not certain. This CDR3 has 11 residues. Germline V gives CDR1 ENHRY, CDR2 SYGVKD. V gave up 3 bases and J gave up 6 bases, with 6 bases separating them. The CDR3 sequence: CAISDIFEQYF. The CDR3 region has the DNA TGTGCCATCAGTGACATATTCGAGCAGTACTTC.

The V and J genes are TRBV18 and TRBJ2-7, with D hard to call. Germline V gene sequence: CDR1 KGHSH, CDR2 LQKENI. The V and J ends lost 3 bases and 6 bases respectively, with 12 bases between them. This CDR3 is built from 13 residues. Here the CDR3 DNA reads TGTGCCAGCTCACCTCTCCTTGGCGCCGAGCAGTACTTC. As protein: CASSPLLGAEQYF. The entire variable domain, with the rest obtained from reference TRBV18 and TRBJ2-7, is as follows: NAGVMQNPRHLVRRRGQEARLRCSPMKGHSHVYWYRQLPEEGLKFMVYLQKENIIDESGMPKERFSAEFPKEGPSILRIQQVVRGDSAAYFCASSPLLGAEQYFGPGTRLTVT.

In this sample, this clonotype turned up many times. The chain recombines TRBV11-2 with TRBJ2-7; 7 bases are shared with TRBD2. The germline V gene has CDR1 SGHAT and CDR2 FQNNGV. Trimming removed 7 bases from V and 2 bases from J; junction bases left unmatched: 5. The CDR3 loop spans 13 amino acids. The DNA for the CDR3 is TGTGCCAGCACCCCCGGGGGGACCTACGAGCAGTACTTC. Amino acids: CASTPGGTYEQYF.

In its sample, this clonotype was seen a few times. CDR3 sequence (DNA): TGTGCCAGCAGGCTAGCGGGAGGGCCGAATGAGCAGTTCTTC. As protein: CASRLAGGPNEQFF. The chain combines TRBV6-1 with TRBJ2-1, with 12 bases fitting TRBD2. This CDR3 contains 14 residues. The germline V gene encodes CDR1 MNHNS and CDR2 SASEGT. The ends lost 6 bases at V and 7 bases at J; junction bases unmatched: 4.

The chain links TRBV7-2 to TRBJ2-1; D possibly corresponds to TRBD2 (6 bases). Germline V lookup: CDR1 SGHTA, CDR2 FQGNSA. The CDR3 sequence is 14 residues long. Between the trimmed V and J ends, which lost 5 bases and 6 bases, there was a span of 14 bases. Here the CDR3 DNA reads TGTGCCAGCAGCCCCGGGACTTGGGGCAATGAGCAGTTCTTC. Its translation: CASSPGTWGNEQFF.

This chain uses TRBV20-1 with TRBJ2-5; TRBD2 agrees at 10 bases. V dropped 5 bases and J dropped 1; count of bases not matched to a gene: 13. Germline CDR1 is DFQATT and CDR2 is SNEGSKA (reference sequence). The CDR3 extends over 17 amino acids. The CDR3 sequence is CSAPRGGSGRFQETQYF. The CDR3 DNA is TGCAGTGCTCCCAGGGGGGGTAGCGGGAGGTTCCAAGAGACCCAGTACTTC.

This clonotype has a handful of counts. CDR3 amino acids: CASSFGSTYTEAFF. CDR3 nucleotide sequence: TGTGCCAGCAGTTTCGGGAGTACTTACACTGAAGCTTTCTTT. This chain connects TRBV12-3 or TRBV12-4 to TRBJ1-1; no definite D call. The CDR3 extends over 14 amino acids. V was shortened by 3 bases and J by 3 bases, with 11 bases between the two germline ends.

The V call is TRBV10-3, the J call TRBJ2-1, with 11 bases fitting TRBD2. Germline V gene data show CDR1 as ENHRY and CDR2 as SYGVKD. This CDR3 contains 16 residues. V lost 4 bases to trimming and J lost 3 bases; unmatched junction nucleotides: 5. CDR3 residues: CAISVAGLADYNEQFF. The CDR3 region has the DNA TGTGCCATCAGTGTTGCGGGACTAGCGGACTACAATGAGCAGTTCTTC.

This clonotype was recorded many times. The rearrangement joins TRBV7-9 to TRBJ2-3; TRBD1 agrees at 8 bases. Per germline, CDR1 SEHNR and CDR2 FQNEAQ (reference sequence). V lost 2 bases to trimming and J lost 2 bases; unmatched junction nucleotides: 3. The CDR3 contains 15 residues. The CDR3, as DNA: TGTGCCAGCAGCTTATGGACAGGGTCCACAGATACGCAGTATTTT. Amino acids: CASSLWTGSTDTQYF.

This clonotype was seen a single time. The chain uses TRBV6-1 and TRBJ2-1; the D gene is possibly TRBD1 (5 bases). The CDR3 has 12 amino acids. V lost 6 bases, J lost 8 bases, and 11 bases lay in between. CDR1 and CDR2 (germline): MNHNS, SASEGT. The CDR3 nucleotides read TGTGCCAGCAGCCCCAAGGGGTATGAGCAGTTCTTC. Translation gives CASSPKGYEQFF.

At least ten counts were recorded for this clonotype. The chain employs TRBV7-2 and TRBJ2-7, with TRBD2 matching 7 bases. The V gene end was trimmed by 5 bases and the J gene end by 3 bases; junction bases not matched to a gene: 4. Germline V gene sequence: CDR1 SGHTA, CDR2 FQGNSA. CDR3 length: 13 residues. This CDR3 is CASSPGGFYEQYF. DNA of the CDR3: TGTGCCAGCAGCCCCGGGGGGTTCTACGAGCAGTACTTC. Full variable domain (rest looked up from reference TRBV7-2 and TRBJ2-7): GAGVSQSPSNKVTEKGKDVELRCDPISGHTALYWYRQSLGQGLEFLIYFQGNSAPDKSGLPSDRFSAERTGGSVSTLTIQRTQQEDSAVYLCASSPGGFYEQYFGPGTRLTVT.

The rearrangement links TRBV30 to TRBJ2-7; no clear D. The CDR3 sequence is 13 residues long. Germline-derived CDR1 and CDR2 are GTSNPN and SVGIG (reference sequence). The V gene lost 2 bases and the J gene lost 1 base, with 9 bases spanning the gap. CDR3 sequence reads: CAWSLYQSYEQYF. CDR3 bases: TGTGCCTGGAGTCTTTATCAATCCTACGAGCAGTACTTC.

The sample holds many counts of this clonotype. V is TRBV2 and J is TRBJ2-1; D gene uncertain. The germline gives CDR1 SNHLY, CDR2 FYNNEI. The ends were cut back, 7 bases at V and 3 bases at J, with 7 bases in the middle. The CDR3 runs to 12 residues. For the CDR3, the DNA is TGTGCCAGCAACACCGACTACAATGAGCAGTTCTTC. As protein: CASNTDYNEQFF.

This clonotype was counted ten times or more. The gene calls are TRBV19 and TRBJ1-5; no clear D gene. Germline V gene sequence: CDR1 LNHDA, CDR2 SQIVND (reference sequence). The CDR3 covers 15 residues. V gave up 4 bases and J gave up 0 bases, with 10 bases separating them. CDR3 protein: CASSTSVSSNQPQHF. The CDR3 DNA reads TGTGCCAGTAGTACCTCCGTCAGTAGCAATCAGCCCCAGCATTTT.